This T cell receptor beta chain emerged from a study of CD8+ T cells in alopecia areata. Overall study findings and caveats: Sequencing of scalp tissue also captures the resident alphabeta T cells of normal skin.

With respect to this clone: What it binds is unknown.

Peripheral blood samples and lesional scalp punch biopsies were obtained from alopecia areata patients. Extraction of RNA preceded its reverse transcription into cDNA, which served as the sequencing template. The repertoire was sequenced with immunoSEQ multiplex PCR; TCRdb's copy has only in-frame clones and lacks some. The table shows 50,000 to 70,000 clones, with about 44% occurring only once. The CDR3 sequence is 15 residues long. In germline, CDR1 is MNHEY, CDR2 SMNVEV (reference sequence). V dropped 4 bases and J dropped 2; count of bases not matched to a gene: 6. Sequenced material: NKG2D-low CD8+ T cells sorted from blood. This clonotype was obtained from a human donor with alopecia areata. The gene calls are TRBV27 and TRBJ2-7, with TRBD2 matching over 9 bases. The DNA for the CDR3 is TGTGCCAGCAGTTCCAGACTAGCGGTAACCTACGAGCAGTACTTC. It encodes CASSSRLAVTYEQYF.